This TCR beta chain was sequenced during a study of graft-versus-host responses after intestinal transplantation. This table comes from immunoSEQ multiplex PCR, and its TCRdb copy is limited to in-frame clones, with some not included. Among 85,000 to 100,000 clones listed, about 90% were seen once. A remark on this clone: Its antigen is unknown.

The V and J ends lost 5 bases and 4 bases respectively, with 26 bases between them. The CDR3 sequence is 19 residues long. The germline V gene has CDR1 MNHEY and CDR2 SMNVEV (reference sequence). The source is a human donor who received an intestinal transplant. The rearrangement links TRBV27 to TRBJ1-4, with D possibly matching TRBD1 (6 bases). The sequencing used unstimulated CD4+ T cells sorted from spleen or lymph node cells, collected before intestinal transplant. Written as DNA, the CDR3 is TGTGCCAGCAGTCCAATGTCGATTCGTGTAGGGACACTTAATGAAAAACTGTTTTTT. Protein sequence: CASSPMSIRVGTLNEKLFF.